Below, 29 T cell receptor beta chains from the same sample are listed, as sequenced in a study of blood T cell repertoires in COVID-19. The data were produced by immunoSEQ multiplex PCR, yet TCRdb's version contains in-frame clones alone and is incomplete. The table lists under 85,000 clones, roughly 86% of them singletons. Sample: peripheral blood. These receptors came from a human donor in a cohort sampled during active COVID-19.

The V call is TRBV28, the J call TRBJ1-2; a weak D match, TRBD1 (5 bases). Germline CDR1 reads MDHEN; CDR2 reads SYDVKM. This CDR3 has 14 amino acids. V lost 10 bases to trimming and J lost 7 bases, with 22 bases between them. The CDR3 bases are TGTGCCACCCCCGAGACTCAGGGATCACTTGGCTACACCTTC. This translates into CATPETQGSLGYTF.

The chain has TRBV7-9 and TRBJ1-2; D remains ambiguous. The CDR3 sequence is 12 residues long. The germline V gene has CDR1 SEHNR and CDR2 FQNEAQ (reference sequence). V was trimmed by 5 bases and J by 4 bases, leaving 8 bases between them. The CDR3 region is CASSLESYGYTF. The DNA of the CDR3 is TGTGCCAGCAGCCTGGAGAGCTATGGCTACACCTTC. Based on the CDR3 plus reference TRBV7-9 and TRBJ1-2, the full variable domain is DTGVSQNPRHKITKRGQNVTFRCDPISEHNRLYWYRQTLGQGPEFLTYFQNEAQLEKSRLLSDRFSAERPKGSFSTLEIQRTEQGDSAMYLCASSLESYGYTFGSGTRLTVV.

The rearrangement uses TRBV29-1 and TRBJ1-2, with TRBD1 matching 8 bases. The CDR3 has 12 amino acids. Germline V gives CDR1 SQVTM, CDR2 ANQGSEA. V gave up 4 bases and J gave up 6 bases; unmatched junction bases: 4. CDR3 in amino acids: CSVGGQVDGYTF. For the CDR3, the DNA is TGCAGCGTTGGGGGACAGGTTGATGGCTACACCTTC.

The J gene is TRBJ2-1, the V gene TRBV19, with D possibly matching TRBD1 (5 bases). CDR3 length: 13 amino acids. V lost 5 bases to trimming and J lost 13 bases, with 18 bases between them. Germline-derived CDR1 and CDR2 are LNHDA and SQIVND (reference sequence). As DNA, the CDR3 is TGTGCCAGTAGTGAGAGAGCAGGGTTTCCCCAGTTCTTC. It encodes CASSERAGFPQFF.

V is TRBV11-3 and J is TRBJ2-3, with D perhaps TRBD1 (5 bases). Germline CDR1 reads SGHNT; CDR2 reads YENEEA. Trimming shortened V by 5 bases and J by 0 bases, and 12 bases separated the two germline ends. This CDR3 has 15 amino acids. The CDR3 coding sequence is TGTGCCAGCAGCCGAACGAGACAGAGCACAGATACGCAGTATTTT. Translation gives CASSRTRQSTDTQYF.

The chain uses TRBV5-4 and TRBJ2-3, with TRBD1 matching 10 bases. Per germline, CDR1 SGHNT and CDR2 YYREEE (reference sequence). Germline trimming cut 4 bases from V and 3 bases from J; bases unmatched to any gene: 5. The CDR3 has 15 amino acids. As DNA, the CDR3 is TGTGCCAGCAGCCCGACAGGGGGCAGGACAGATACGCAGTATTTT. It encodes CASSPTGGRTDTQYF.

The gene calls are TRBV6-5 and TRBJ2-5; unclear D gene. The ends were cut back, 8 bases at V and 5 bases at J, with 12 bases in the middle. The CDR3 contains 12 residues. Germline CDR1 reads MNHEY; CDR2 reads SVGAGI. CDR3 sequence (DNA): TGTGCCAGCTACCCGGGTTGGGAGACCCAGTACTTC. Amino acids: CASYPGWETQYF.

The chain employs TRBV10-3 and TRBJ2-3, with 7 nucleotides matching TRBD1. V shed 3 bases and J 0 bases; nucleotides not matched to a gene: 3. The germline V gene has CDR1 ENHRY and CDR2 SYGVKD. CDR3 length equals 15 residues. The CDR3 protein is CAISDPGQSTDTQYF. The CDR3 coding sequence is TGTGCCATCAGTGACCCGGGACAGAGCACAGATACGCAGTATTTT.

The rearrangement uses TRBV29-1 and TRBJ2-1, with D unresolved. V was pared by 1 base and J by 5 bases, with 9 bases between. This CDR3 has 13 amino acids. CDR1 and CDR2 (germline): SQVTM, ANQGSEA. This chain's CDR3 is CSVEGGRNNEQFF. The CDR3 DNA follows: TGCAGCGTTGAAGGCGGAAGGAACAATGAGCAGTTCTTC.

The V and J genes are TRBV28 and TRBJ2-7, with TRBD1 identical over 8 bases. There are 16 residues in the CDR3. Trimming removed 8 bases from V and 2 bases from J; junction bases left unmatched: 14. The germline CDR1 and CDR2 sequences are MDHEN and SYDVKM. In nucleotides, the CDR3 is TGTGCCAGCTCCGATCCCACGGACAGGGCAACCTACGAGCAGTACTTC. It is translated as CASSDPTDRATYEQYF.

The chain joins TRBV5-1 to TRBJ2-1, with D perhaps matching TRBD2 (6 bases). The CDR3 consists of 15 residues. The V gene lost 5 bases and the J gene lost 0 bases, with 12 bases spanning the gap. CDR1 and CDR2 (germline): SGHRS, YFSETQ. Here the CDR3 DNA reads TGCGCCAGCAGATCTACTAGCAGCTCCTACAATGAGCAGTTCTTC. Translated, it gives CASRSTSSSYNEQFF. The whole variable domain, remainder taken from reference TRBV5-1 and TRBJ2-1, is KAGVTQTPRYLIKTRGQQVTLSCSPISGHRSVSWYQQTPGQGLQFLFEYFSETQRNKGNFPGRFSGRQFSNSRSEMNVSTLELGDSALYLCASRSTSSSYNEQFFGPGTRLTVL.

The gene calls are TRBV18 and TRBJ2-3; maybe TRBD2 (6 bases). There are 13 residues in the CDR3. Trimming pared 5 bases from V and 3 bases from J, leaving 9 bases between. CDR1 and CDR2 (germline): KGHSH, LQKENI. The CDR3 DNA reads as TGTGCCAGCTCAGGCGGGGATACAGATACGCAGTATTTT. It codes for CASSGGDTDTQYF. Combining the CDR3 with reference TRBV18 and TRBJ2-3 gives the whole variable domain NAGVMQNPRHLVRRRGQEARLRCSPMKGHSHVYWYRQLPEEGLKFMVYLQKENIIDESGMPKERFSAEFPKEGPSILRIQQVVRGDSAAYFCASSGGDTDTQYFGPGTRLTVL.

This rearrangement joins TRBV18 to TRBJ2-7; 7 bases are shared with TRBD1. The germline V gene has CDR1 KGHSH and CDR2 LQKENI. The ends lost 1 base at V and 5 bases at J; junction bases unmatched: 5. The CDR3 is 14 amino acids. CDR3 region: CASSPLTGVDEQYF. CDR3 nucleotides: TGTGCCAGCTCACCACTCACAGGGGTCGACGAGCAGTACTTC.

The V gene is TRBV2, the J gene TRBJ2-2, with 7 positions matching TRBD2. Germline CDR1 reads SNHLY; CDR2 reads FYNNEI. This CDR3 contains 15 residues. J was trimmed by 0 bases and V by 4 bases; bases with no gene match: 2. The CDR3 region is CASSGSGSNTGELFF. The CDR3 coding sequence is TGTGCCAGCAGTGGTAGCGGGTCGAACACCGGGGAGCTGTTTTTT.

This rearrangement joins TRBV5-1 to TRBJ1-3, with a tentative D call TRBD1 (6 bases). V dropped 0 bases and J dropped 0 bases, with 10 bases sitting between them. The CDR3 runs 16 residues. Germline assignment: CDR1 SGHRS and CDR2 YFSETQ. The DNA of the CDR3 is TGCGCCAGCAGCTTGGGAAGGACAGTCTCTGGAAACACCATATATTTT. Translating it yields CASSLGRTVSGNTIYF.

The J gene is TRBJ2-7, the V gene TRBV5-5, with D maybe TRBD2 (6 bases). The germline V gene encodes CDR1 SGHKS and CDR2 YYEKEE (reference sequence). V lost 3 bases to trimming and J lost 2 bases, with 9 bases between them. The CDR3 extends over 13 amino acids. CDR3 nucleotides: TGTGCCAGCAGCTGGCCGGGGGCCTACGAGCAGTACTTC. Protein sequence: CASSWPGAYEQYF.

This chain uses TRBV6-6 with TRBJ2-1; D remains unclear. V dropped 5 bases and J dropped 7 bases, with 9 bases sitting between them. The germline CDR1 and CDR2 sequences are MNHNY and SVGAGI (reference sequence). This CDR3 is 12 amino acids long. The DNA of the CDR3 is TGTGCCAGCAGTCCTCAGGTTAATGAGCAGTTCTTC. Its protein is CASSPQVNEQFF.

The chain combines TRBV2 with TRBJ2-5; tentatively, D is TRBD2 (5 bases). Per the germline V gene, CDR1 is SNHLY and CDR2 is FYNNEI. The CDR3 runs to 16 residues. V was pared by 5 bases and J by 2 bases, with 18 bases between. The CDR3 protein is CASSPRRSVAQETQYF. For the CDR3, the DNA is TGTGCCAGCAGTCCCAGAAGGTCTGTAGCGCAAGAGACCCAGTACTTC.

This clone has only one observation. V gene TRBV4-1 combines with J gene TRBJ2-5; TRBD2 agrees at 14 bases. Germline CDR1 and CDR2: MGHRA and YSYEKL. V was pared by 4 bases and J by 10 bases, with 11 bases of the junction left unmatched. The CDR3 runs 16 residues. The chain's CDR3 is CASSLSTSGGASDQYF. The CDR3 nucleotides are TGCGCCAGCAGCCTATCGACTAGCGGGGGGGCCTCGGACCAGTACTTC.

CDR3: CASSQGGRGQEKLFF. CDR3 coding DNA: TGTGCCAGCAGCCAAGGGGGCAGGGGCCAAGAAAAACTGTTTTTT. V usage is TRBV3-1 (or the pseudogene TRBV3-2) and J usage is TRBJ1-4; D might be TRBD1 (6 bases). The CDR3 spans 15 residues. The V end lost 1 base, the J end lost 8 bases, and 14 bases lay between the germline ends. CDR1 LGHDT and CDR2 YNNKEL come from the germline V gene (reference sequence).

The V call is TRBV12-5, the J call TRBJ2-2; 10 bases map to TRBD2. This CDR3 spans 19 amino acids. The V gene end was trimmed by 3 bases and the J gene end by 6 bases; junction bases not matched to a gene: 16. The germline V gene has CDR1 LGHNT and CDR2 FRNRAP. The CDR3 here is CASGLPRRLAGAMAGELFF. In DNA form, the CDR3 reads TGTGCTAGTGGTTTACCTCGCCGGCTAGCGGGGGCAATGGCCGGGGAGCTGTTTTTT.

This sequence joins TRBV7-2 and TRBJ2-1, with 11 positions matching TRBD2. Germline assignment: CDR1 SGHTA and CDR2 FQGNSA. The CDR3 is made up of 17 amino acids. V was clipped by 5 bases and J by 6 bases; unmatched bases: 12. In nucleotides, the CDR3 is TGTGCCAGCAGCCCCTTGGTAGCGGGGGGGTCTGGCAATGAGCAGTTCTTC. Translating it yields CASSPLVAGGSGNEQFF. The full variable domain, its missing parts supplied by reference TRBV7-2 and TRBJ2-1, is GAGVSQSPSNKVTEKGKDVELRCDPISGHTALYWYRQSLGQGLEFLIYFQGNSAPDKSGLPSDRFSAERTGGSVSTLTIQRTQQEDSAVYLCASSPLVAGGSGNEQFFGPGTRLTVL.

J is TRBJ2-3 and V is TRBV9; TRBD2 matches 9 bases. V lost 3 bases and J lost 2; bases outside the gene matches: 7. Germline-derived CDR1 and CDR2 are SGDLS and YYNGEE. The length of the CDR3 is 16 residues. This CDR3 reads CASSAFSGGPTDTQYF. In nucleotides, the CDR3 is TGTGCCAGCAGCGCCTTTAGCGGGGGACCCACAGATACGCAGTATTTT.

The genes are TRBV6-5 and TRBJ2-1; 12 bases match TRBD2. Trimming at V came to 6 bases and at J to 8 bases, leaving 8 bases not matched to a gene. This CDR3 is built from 15 residues. The germline CDR1 and CDR2 sequences are MNHEY and SVGAGI. CDR3 sequence (DNA): TGTGCCAGCAGGAGGCGGACTAGCGGGGTCGATGAGCAGTTCTTC. Its protein is CASRRRTSGVDEQFF.

The CDR3 sequence is CASSDGAREGPPLHF. The CDR3 DNA sequence: TGTGCCAGCAGTGACGGGGCCAGGGAGGGCCCACCCCTCCACTTT. The rearrangement joins TRBV2 to TRBJ1-6; perhaps TRBD1 as D (5 bases). V was pared by 3 bases and J by 11 bases, with 17 bases between. The CDR3 has 15 residues. Germline assignment: CDR1 SNHLY and CDR2 FYNNEI.

This rearrangement joins TRBV11-2 to TRBJ2-5, with 13 bases aligning to TRBD2. The CDR3 totals 16 residues. Germline CDR1 and CDR2: SGHAT and FQNNGV. V lost 6 bases and J lost 4; bases outside the gene matches: 8. The CDR3 sequence is CASSPGTSGAGETQYF. In DNA, the CDR3 is TGTGCCAGCAGTCCTGGGACTAGCGGGGCGGGAGAGACCCAGTACTTC.

This clone was found once. DNA for the CDR3: TGCGCCAGCACGTCGGGGTTCCATGAGCAGTTCTTC. It codes for CASTSGFHEQFF. This chain links TRBV5-1 with TRBJ2-1; D perhaps matches TRBD2 (5 bases). Germline V lookup: CDR1 SGHRS, CDR2 YFSETQ. The CDR3 runs 12 residues. V gave up 6 bases and J gave up 8 bases, with 12 bases separating them.

The V gene is TRBV6-5, the J gene TRBJ2-1; 7 nucleotides align to TRBD1. The CDR3 runs to 15 residues. Germline lookup yields CDR1 MNHEY and CDR2 SVGAGI. V was clipped by 6 bases and J by 3 bases; unmatched bases: 8. DNA for the CDR3: TGTGCCAGCAGCTCTGGACAGGTCCACTACAATGAGCAGTTCTTC. This codes for CASSSGQVHYNEQFF.

The chain employs TRBV7-3 and TRBJ1-1, with a possible D match to TRBD1 (6 bases). CDR1 and CDR2 (germline): SGHTA, FQGTGA. This CDR3 contains 18 residues. Trimming shortened V by 2 bases and J by 4 bases, and 23 bases separated the two germline ends. Here the CDR3 reads CASSLDTGRSGDPTEAFF. CDR3 coding DNA: TGTGCCAGCAGCTTAGACACGGGCCGATCAGGGGATCCCACTGAAGCTTTCTTT.